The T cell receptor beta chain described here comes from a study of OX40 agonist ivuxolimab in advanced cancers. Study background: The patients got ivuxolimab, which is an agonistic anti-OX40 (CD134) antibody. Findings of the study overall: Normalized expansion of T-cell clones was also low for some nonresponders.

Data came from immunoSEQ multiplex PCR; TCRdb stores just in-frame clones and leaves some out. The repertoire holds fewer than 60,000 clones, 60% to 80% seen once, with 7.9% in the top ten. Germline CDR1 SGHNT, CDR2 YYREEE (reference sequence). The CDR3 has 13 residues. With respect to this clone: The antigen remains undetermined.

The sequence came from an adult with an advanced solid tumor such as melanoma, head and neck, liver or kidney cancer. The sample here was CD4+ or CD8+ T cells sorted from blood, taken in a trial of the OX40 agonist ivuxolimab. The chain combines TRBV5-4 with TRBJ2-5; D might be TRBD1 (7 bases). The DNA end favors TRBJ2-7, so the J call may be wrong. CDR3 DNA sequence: TGTGCCAGCAGCGGAGGGACAGCCTACGAGCAGTACTTC. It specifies CASSGGTAYEQYF.